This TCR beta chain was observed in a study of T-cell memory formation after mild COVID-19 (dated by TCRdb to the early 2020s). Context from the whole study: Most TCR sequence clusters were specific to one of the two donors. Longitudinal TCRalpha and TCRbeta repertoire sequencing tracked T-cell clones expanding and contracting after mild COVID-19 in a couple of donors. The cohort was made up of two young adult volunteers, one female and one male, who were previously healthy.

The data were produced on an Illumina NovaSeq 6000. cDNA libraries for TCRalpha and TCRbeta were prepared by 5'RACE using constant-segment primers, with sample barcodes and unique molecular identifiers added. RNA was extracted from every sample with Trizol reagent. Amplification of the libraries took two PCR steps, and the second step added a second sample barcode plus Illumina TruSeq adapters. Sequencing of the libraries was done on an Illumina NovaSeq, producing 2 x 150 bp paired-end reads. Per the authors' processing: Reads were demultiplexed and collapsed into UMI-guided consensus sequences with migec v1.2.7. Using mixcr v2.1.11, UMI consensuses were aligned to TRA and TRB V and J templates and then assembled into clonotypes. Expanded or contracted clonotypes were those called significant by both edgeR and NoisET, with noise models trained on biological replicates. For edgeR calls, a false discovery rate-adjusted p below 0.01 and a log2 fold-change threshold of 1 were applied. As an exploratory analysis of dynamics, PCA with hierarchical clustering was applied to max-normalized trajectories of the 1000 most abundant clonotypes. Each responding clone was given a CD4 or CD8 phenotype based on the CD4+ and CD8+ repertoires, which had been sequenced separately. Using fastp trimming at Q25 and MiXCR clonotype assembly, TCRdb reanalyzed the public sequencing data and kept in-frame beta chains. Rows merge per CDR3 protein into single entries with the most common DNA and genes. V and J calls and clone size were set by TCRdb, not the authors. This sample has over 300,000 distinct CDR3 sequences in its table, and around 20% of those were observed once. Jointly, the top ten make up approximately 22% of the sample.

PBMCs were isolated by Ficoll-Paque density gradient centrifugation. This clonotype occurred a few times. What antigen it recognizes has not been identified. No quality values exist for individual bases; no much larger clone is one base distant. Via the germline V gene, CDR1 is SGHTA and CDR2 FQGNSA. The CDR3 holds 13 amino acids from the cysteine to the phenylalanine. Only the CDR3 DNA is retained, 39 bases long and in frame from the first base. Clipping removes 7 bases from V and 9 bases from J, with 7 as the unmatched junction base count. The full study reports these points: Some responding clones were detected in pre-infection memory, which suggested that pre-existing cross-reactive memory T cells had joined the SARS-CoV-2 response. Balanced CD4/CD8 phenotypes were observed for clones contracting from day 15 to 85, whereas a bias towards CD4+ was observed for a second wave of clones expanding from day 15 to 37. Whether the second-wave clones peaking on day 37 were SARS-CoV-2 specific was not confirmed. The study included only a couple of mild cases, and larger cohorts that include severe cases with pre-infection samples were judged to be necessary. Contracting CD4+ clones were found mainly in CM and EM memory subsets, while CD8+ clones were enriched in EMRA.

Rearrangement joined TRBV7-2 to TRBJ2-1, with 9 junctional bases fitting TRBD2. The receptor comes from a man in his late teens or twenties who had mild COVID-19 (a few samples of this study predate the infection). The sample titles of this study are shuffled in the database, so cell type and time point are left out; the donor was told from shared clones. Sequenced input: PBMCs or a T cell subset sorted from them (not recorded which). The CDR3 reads CASTVRGGTEQFF. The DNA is TGTGCCAGCACCGTGCGGGGGGGCACTGAGCAGTTCTTC.